The clone carrying this T cell receptor beta chain occurred many times. The target antigen is unknown. This sample is part of a study of early T cells in non-severe SARS-CoV-2 infection. Looking at the study overall: Chains stayed unpaired after sequencing of bulk RNA from unsorted whole blood.

The CDR3 extends over 13 amino acids. CDR1 and CDR2 (germline): MDHEN, SYDVKM. Trimming took 3 bases from V and 5 from J, leaving 10 bases between them. Regarding the study as a whole: Anti-spike CD8 responses were favored by VDJdb matching, which missed private and CD4 specificities.

Each single cDNA molecule received a unique molecular identifier. One entry per CDR3 protein results from TCRdb running MiXCR on the 5' RACE reads. The table records about 59,000 distinct CDR3 sequences, under 15% of them present only once. Sequences were derived from whole blood, sampled at baseline. The rearrangement joins TRBV28 to TRBJ1-1, with D possibly matching TRBD1 (6 bases). This sequence originates from an adult who was a healthcare worker with PCR-confirmed SARS-CoV-2 infection or an uninfected control (not recorded which). The CDR3 DNA reads TGTGCCAGCAGTTTCAGGGGCTGGACTGAAGCTTTCTTT. Amino acids: CASSFRGWTEAFF.